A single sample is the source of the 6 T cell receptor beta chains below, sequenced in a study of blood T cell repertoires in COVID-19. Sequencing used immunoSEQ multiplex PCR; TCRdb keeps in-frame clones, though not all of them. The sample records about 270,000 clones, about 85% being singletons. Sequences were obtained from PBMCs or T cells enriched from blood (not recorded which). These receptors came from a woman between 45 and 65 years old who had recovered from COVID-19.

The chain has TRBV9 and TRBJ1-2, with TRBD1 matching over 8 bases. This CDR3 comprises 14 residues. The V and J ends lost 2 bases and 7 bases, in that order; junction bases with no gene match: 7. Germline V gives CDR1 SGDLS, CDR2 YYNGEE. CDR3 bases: TGTGCCAGCAGCGTCACCGGGACAGGCTTTGGCTACACCTTC. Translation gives CASSVTGTGFGYTF.

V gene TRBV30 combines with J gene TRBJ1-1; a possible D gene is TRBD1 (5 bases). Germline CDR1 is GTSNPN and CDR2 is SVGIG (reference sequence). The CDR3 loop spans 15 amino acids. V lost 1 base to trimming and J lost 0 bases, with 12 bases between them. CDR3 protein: CAWSAKGTLNTEAFF. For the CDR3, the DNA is TGTGCCTGGAGTGCTAAAGGGACTTTGAACACTGAAGCTTTCTTT. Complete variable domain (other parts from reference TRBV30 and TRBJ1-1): SQTIHQWPATLVQPVGSPLSLECTVEGTSNPNLYWYRQAAGRGLQLLFYSVGIGQISSEVPQNLSASRPQDRQFILSSKKLLLSDSGFYLCAWSAKGTLNTEAFFGQGTRLTVV.

CDR3 region: CASSSGQVNEKLFF. CDR3 nucleotide sequence: TGCGCCAGCAGCTCGGGACAAGTTAATGAAAAACTGTTTTTT. The chain is built from TRBV5-1 and TRBJ1-4, with a possible D match to TRBD1 (6 bases). This CDR3 spans 14 amino acids. Germline lookup yields CDR1 SGHRS and CDR2 YFSETQ. The ends were cut back, 3 bases at V and 4 bases at J, with 10 bases in the middle.

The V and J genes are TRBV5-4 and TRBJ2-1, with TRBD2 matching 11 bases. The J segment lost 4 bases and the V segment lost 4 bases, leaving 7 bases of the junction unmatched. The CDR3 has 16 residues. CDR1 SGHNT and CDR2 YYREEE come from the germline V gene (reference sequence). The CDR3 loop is CASSTKLAGDYNEQFF. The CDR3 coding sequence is TGTGCCAGCAGCACGAAACTAGCGGGAGATTACAATGAGCAGTTCTTC. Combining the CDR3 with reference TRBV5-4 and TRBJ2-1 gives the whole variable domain ETGVTQSPTHLIKTRGQQVTLRCSSQSGHNTVSWYQQALGQGPQFIFQYYREEENGRGNFPPRFSGLQFPNYSSELNVNALELDDSALYLCASSTKLAGDYNEQFFGPGTRLTVL.

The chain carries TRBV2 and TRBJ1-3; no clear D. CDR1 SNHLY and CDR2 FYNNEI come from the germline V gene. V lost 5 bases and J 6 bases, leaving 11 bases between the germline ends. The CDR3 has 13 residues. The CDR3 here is CASSSEVKNTIYF. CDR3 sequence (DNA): TGTGCCAGCAGTAGCGAGGTGAAAAACACCATATATTTT.

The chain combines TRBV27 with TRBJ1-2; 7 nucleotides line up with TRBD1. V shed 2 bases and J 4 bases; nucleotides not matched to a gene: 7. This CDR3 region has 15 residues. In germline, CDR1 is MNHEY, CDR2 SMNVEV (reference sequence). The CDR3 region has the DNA TGTGCCAGCAGTTTACTCCGGGACAGACCCTATGGCTACACCTTC. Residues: CASSLLRDRPYGYTF.